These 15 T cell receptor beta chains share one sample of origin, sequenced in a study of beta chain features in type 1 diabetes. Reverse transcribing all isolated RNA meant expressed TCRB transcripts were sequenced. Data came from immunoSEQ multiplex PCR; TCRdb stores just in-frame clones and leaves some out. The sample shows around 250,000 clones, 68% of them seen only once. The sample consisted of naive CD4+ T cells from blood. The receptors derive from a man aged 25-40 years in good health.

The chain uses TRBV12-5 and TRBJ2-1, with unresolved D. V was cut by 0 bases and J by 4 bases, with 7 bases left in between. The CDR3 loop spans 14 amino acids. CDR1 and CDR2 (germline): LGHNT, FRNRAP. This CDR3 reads CASGLVTRYNEQFF. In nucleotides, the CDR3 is TGTGCTAGTGGTTTGGTAACCCGATACAATGAGCAGTTCTTC.

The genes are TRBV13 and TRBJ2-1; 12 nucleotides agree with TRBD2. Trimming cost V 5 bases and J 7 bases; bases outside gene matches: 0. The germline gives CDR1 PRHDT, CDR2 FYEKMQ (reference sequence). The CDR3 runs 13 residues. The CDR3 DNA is TGTGCCAGCAGCGGGACTAGCGGGAATGAGCAGTTCTTC. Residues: CASSGTSGNEQFF.

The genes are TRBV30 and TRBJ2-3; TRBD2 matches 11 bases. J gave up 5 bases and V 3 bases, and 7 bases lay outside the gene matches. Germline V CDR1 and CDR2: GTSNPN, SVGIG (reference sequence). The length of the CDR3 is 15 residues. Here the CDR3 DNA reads TGTGCCTGGAGAGCCCGGCTAGCGGGAGGAGATACGCAGTATTTT. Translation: CAWRARLAGGDTQYF.

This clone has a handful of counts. CDR3 in DNA: TGTGCCAGCAGCTTTGGGCCCTCGGCCCTCTATGGCTACACCTTC. Protein sequence: CASSFGPSALYGYTF. J is TRBJ1-2 and V is TRBV7-9; no reliable D call. Trimming stripped 3 bases from V and 4 bases from J, with 15 bases between. The germline V gene has CDR1 SEHNR and CDR2 FQNEAQ (reference sequence). The CDR3 sequence is 15 residues long. Together with reference TRBV7-9 and TRBJ1-2, the CDR3 gives the full variable domain: DTGVSQNPRHKITKRGQNVTFRCDPISEHNRLYWYRQTLGQGPEFLTYFQNEAQLEKSRLLSDRFSAERPKGSFSTLEIQRTEQGDSAMYLCASSFGPSALYGYTFGSGTRLTVV.

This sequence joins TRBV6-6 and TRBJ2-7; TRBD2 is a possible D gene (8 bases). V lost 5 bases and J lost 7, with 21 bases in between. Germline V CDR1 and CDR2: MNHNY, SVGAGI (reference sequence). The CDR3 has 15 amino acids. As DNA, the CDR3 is TGTGCCAGCAGTCCACAGGGGACGGGAGGGGGAGAGCAGTACTTC. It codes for CASSPQGTGGGEQYF.

The CDR3 region is CASRPGTPHRDTQYF. CDR3 bases: TGTGCCAGCAGGCCCGGGACTCCCCATCGGGATACGCAGTATTTT. The chain combines TRBV28 with TRBJ2-3, with a tentative D call TRBD2 (6 bases). Trimming took 6 bases from V and 6 from J, leaving 19 bases between them. The CDR3 extends over 15 amino acids. Germline V CDR1 and CDR2: MDHEN, SYDVKM.

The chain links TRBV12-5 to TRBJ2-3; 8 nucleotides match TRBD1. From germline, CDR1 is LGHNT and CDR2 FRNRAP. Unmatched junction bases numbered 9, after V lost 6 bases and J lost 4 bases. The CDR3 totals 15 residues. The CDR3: CASGQGQGVADTQYF. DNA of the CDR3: TGTGCTAGTGGCCAAGGACAGGGCGTCGCAGATACGCAGTATTTT.

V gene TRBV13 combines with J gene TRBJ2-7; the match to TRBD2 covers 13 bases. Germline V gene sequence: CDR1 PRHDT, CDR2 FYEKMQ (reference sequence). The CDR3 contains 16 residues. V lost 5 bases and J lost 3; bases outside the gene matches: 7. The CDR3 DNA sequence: TGTGCCAGCAGCCCTCCGGGACTAGCGGGGTTCTACGAGCAGTACTTC. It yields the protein CASSPPGLAGFYEQYF. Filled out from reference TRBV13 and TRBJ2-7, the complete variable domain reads AAGVIQSPRHLIKEKRETATLKCYPIPRHDTVYWYQQGPGQDPQFLISFYEKMQSDKGSIPDRFSAQQFSDYHSELNMSSLELGDSALYFCASSPPGLAGFYEQYFGPGTRLTVT.

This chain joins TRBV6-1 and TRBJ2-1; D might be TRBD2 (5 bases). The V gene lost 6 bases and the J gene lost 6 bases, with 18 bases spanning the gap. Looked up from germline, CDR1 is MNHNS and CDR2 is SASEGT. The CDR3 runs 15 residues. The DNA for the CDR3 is TGTGCCAGCAGGGCTCATGGCGGGCGCGGCAATGAGCAGTTCTTC. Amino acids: CASRAHGGRGNEQFF.

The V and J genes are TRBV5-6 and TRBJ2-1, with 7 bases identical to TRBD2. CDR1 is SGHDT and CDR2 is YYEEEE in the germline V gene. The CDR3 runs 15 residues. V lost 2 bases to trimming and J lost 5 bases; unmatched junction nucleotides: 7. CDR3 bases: TGTGCCAGCAGCTTCGGACTAGTCGACCACAATGAGCAGTTCTTC. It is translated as CASSFGLVDHNEQFF.

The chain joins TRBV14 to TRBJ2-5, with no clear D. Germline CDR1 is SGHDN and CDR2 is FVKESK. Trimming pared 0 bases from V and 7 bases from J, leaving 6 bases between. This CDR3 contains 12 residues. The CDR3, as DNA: TGTGCCAGCAGCCAAGATCTCGGGACCCAGTACTTC. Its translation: CASSQDLGTQYF.

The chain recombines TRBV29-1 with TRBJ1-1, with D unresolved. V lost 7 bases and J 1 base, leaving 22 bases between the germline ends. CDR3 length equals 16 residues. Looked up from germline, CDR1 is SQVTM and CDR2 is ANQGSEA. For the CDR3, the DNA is TGCAGCGGGCGGACTGCCACCGCGACACCGAACACTGAAGCTTTCTTT. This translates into CSGRTATATPNTEAFF.

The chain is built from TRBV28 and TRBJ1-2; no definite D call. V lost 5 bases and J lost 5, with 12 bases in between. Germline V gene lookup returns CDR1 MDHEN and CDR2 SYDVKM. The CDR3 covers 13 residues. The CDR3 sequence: CASSPLGSYGYTF. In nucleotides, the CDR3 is TGTGCCAGCAGTCCCCTGGGCAGTTATGGCTACACCTTC.

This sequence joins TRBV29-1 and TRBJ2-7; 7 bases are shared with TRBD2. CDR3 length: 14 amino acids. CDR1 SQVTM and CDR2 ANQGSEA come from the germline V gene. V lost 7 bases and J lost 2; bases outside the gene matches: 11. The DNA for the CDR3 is TGCAGCGGTGAGGAGAGCGGGGCTCCCTACGAGCAGTACTTC. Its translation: CSGEESGAPYEQYF.

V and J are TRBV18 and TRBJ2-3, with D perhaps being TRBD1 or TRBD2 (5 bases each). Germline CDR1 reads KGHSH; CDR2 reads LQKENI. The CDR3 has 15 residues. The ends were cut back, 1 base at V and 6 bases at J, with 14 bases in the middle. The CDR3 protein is CASSPLGTQGDTQYF. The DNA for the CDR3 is TGTGCCAGCTCACCACTAGGGACGCAAGGCGATACGCAGTATTTT.